These 22 T cell receptor beta chains came from one sample sequenced in a study of cytomegalovirus exposure and HLA in healthy donors. In the PCR, 60 Vbeta and 13 Jbeta primers were used. Assay: immunoSEQ multiplex PCR; the TCRdb copy retains only in-frame clones and omits some. The sample table includes 20,000 to 25,000 clones. Input material: PBMCs. All receptors derive from a man aged 55 to 70 in good health and CMV-seropositive.

The gene calls are TRBV7-6 and TRBJ2-1, with 10 bases lining up with TRBD2. CDR3 length: 16 residues. From germline, CDR1 is SGHVS and CDR2 FNYEAQ. Trimming cost V 1 base and J 7 bases; bases outside gene matches: 7. The CDR3 coding sequence is TGTGCCAGCAGCTTAGAGGCTAGCGGGAGCAGAAATGAGCAGTTCTTC. Translated: CASSLEASGSRNEQFF. The whole variable domain, remainder taken from reference TRBV7-6 and TRBJ2-1, is GAGVSQSPRYKVTKRGQDVALRCDPISGHVSLYWYRQALGQGPEFLTYFNYEAQQDKSGLPNDRFSAERPEGSISTLTIQRTEQRDSAMYRCASSLEASGSRNEQFFGPGTRLTVL.

The rearrangement joins TRBV5-1 to TRBJ2-5, with no clear D. The CDR3 is 14 amino acids. From germline, CDR1 is SGHRS and CDR2 YFSETQ. V dropped 0 bases and J dropped 1 base, with 7 bases sitting between them. CDR3 protein: CASSLAGFQETQYF. The CDR3 DNA is TGCGCCAGCAGCTTGGCGGGTTTCCAAGAGACCCAGTACTTC.

The rearrangement joins TRBV4-2 to TRBJ2-6; no clear D. The CDR3 is 16 residues long. The germline CDR1 and CDR2 sequences are LGHNA and YNFKEQ. V shed 0 bases and J shed 0 bases, with 6 bases lying between them. The CDR3 bases are TGTGCCAGCAGCCAAGACCTTAGCTCTGGGGCCAACGTCCTGACTTTC. Its translation is CASSQDLSSGANVLTF.

CDR3 amino acids: CASSLIAVAGEPSTDTQYF. CDR3 in DNA: TGTGCCAGCAGTCTTATCGCCGTGGCGGGAGAGCCAAGCACAGATACGCAGTATTTT. The V call is TRBV5-4, the J call TRBJ2-3; the match to TRBD2 covers 7 bases. The CDR3 contains 19 residues. The germline CDR1 and CDR2 sequences are SGHNT and YYREEE (reference sequence). J was trimmed by 0 bases and V by 5 bases; bases with no gene match: 18.

This sequence joins TRBV10-2 and TRBJ2-7, with D possibly matching TRBD2 (6 bases). Germline CDR1 WSHSY, CDR2 SAAADI. CDR3 size: 15 residues. The ends were cut back, 1 base at V and 2 bases at J, with 12 bases in the middle. The CDR3: CASSELEGRAYEQYF. CDR3 DNA: TGCGCCAGCAGTGAGTTGGAGGGGCGAGCCTACGAGCAGTACTTC.

The V and J genes are TRBV18 and TRBJ2-1; TRBD1 is a possible D gene (6 bases). Deletions cut 6 bases from V and 7 bases from J, with 13 bases between. The CDR3 covers 13 residues. CDR1 is KGHSH and CDR2 is LQKENI in the germline V gene. CDR3 in amino acids: CASSWDMGNEQFF. The CDR3, as DNA: TGTGCCAGCTCCTGGGACATGGGGAATGAGCAGTTCTTC. Full variable domain (remainder filled in from reference TRBV18 and TRBJ2-1): NAGVMQNPRHLVRRRGQEARLRCSPMKGHSHVYWYRQLPEEGLKFMVYLQKENIIDESGMPKERFSAEFPKEGPSILRIQQVVRGDSAAYFCASSWDMGNEQFFGPGTRLTVL.

The CDR3 sequence: CASRLQGTGEKLFF. The CDR3 DNA reads TGTGCCAGCAGGCTACAGGGCACTGGGGAAAAACTGTTTTTT. This chain links TRBV6-6 with TRBJ1-4, with D possibly matching TRBD1 (6 bases). Trimming pared 6 bases from V and 8 bases from J, leaving 16 bases between. The CDR3 totals 14 residues. From germline, CDR1 is MNHNY and CDR2 SVGAGI (reference sequence).

The DNA of the CDR3 is TGCAGCGTTGCCGGGACTAGCGGACCATCTTCCTCCTACGAGCAGTACTTC. It encodes CSVAGTSGPSSSYEQYF. The genes are TRBV29-1 and TRBJ2-7; 11 bases align to TRBD2. With V trimmed by 4 bases and J by 0 bases, 11 bases remained unmatched. Germline values: CDR1 SQVTM, CDR2 ANQGSEA. The CDR3 is made up of 17 amino acids.

J is TRBJ1-1 and V is TRBV11-2; D might be TRBD1 (6 bases). Germline V gene data show CDR1 as SGHAT and CDR2 as FQNNGV. Trimming removed 1 base at V and 0 bases at J, with 15 bases between. This CDR3 contains 17 residues. The CDR3 is CASSLAGDPRMNTEAFF. The DNA of the CDR3 is TGTGCCAGCAGCTTAGCAGGGGACCCCCGCATGAACACTGAAGCTTTCTTT.

The genes are TRBV27 and TRBJ2-2; no firm D call. Trimming removed 5 bases at V and 5 bases at J, with 6 bases between. The germline gives CDR1 MNHEY, CDR2 SMNVEV (reference sequence). CDR3 length: 12 amino acids. In DNA form, the CDR3 reads TGTGCCAGCAGTCAGATAACCGGGGAGCTGTTTTTT. This translates into CASSQITGELFF.

This clone counts as medium-sized by frequency. The chain uses TRBV5-6 and TRBJ1-1; maybe TRBD1 (6 bases). The germline gives CDR1 SGHDT, CDR2 YYEEEE. V was pared by 2 bases and J by 3 bases, with 14 bases between. The CDR3 has 15 residues. CDR3 region: CASSFSITGYTEAFF. CDR3 nucleotide sequence: TGTGCCAGCAGCTTTTCAATAACAGGGTACACTGAAGCTTTCTTT.

The genes are TRBV20-1 and TRBJ2-7; D is uncertain. The CDR3 is 11 amino acids. Germline CDR1 DFQATT, CDR2 SNEGSKA (reference sequence). Trimming removed 5 bases at V and 3 bases at J, with 8 bases between. The CDR3, as DNA: TGCAGTGCTTCTGTTTACTACGAGCAGTACTTC. Protein sequence: CSASVYYEQYF.

The chain is built from TRBV7-9 and TRBJ2-7; 14 nucleotides match TRBD2. CDR3 length: 16 residues. Germline CDR1 reads SEHNR; CDR2 reads FQNEAQ (reference sequence). V dropped 4 bases and J dropped 4; count of bases not matched to a gene: 6. The CDR3 loop reads CASSSGTSGSGYEQYF. For the CDR3, the DNA is TGTGCCAGCAGCTCCGGGACTAGCGGGAGTGGGTACGAGCAGTACTTC.

A word on this clone: Distinct nucleotide sequences in the sample also encode this CDR3. The gene calls are TRBV7-9 and TRBJ2-1; 10 positions agree with TRBD2. This CDR3 has 15 amino acids. J gave up 7 bases and V 5 bases, and 8 bases lay outside the gene matches. CDR1 is SEHNR, CDR2 FQNEAQ, per germline (reference sequence). CDR3 nucleotides: TGTGCCAGCAGCCCCGGGACTAGCGAATATAATGAGCAGTTCTTC. Its protein is CASSPGTSEYNEQFF.

This sequence joins TRBV5-1 and TRBJ2-3, with D maybe TRBD2 (7 bases). CDR1 is SGHRS, CDR2 YFSETQ, per germline. The ends were cut back, 1 base at V and 3 bases at J, with 12 bases in the middle. The CDR3 covers 15 residues. DNA of the CDR3: TGCGCCAGCAGCTTGTGGCGGGGGCTGACAGATACGCAGTATTTT. As protein: CASSLWRGLTDTQYF.

The chain is built from TRBV7-9 and TRBJ1-5; no clear D gene. Germline V gene sequence: CDR1 SEHNR, CDR2 FQNEAQ (reference sequence). V lost 5 bases and J 2 bases, leaving 7 bases between the germline ends. This CDR3 has 13 amino acids. The CDR3 DNA reads TGTGCCAGCAGCCCCCTAGGCAATCAGCCCCAGCATTTT. Protein sequence: CASSPLGNQPQHF. Full variable domain (missing parts from reference TRBV7-9 and TRBJ1-5): DTGVSQNPRHKITKRGQNVTFRCDPISEHNRLYWYRQTLGQGPEFLTYFQNEAQLEKSRLLSDRFSAERPKGSFSTLEIQRTEQGDSAMYLCASSPLGNQPQHFGDGTRLSIL.

The chain links TRBV4-1 to TRBJ1-5; D is possibly TRBD1 (6 bases). Germline V gives CDR1 MGHRA, CDR2 YSYEKL. V gave up 4 bases and J gave up 0 bases, with 13 bases separating them. CDR3 size: 16 residues. The CDR3 protein is CASSLLGGNSNQPQHF. Here the CDR3 DNA reads TGCGCCAGCAGCCTTTTAGGGGGTAATAGCAATCAGCCCCAGCATTTT.

J is TRBJ2-3 and V is TRBV30; TRBD2 agrees at 9 bases. The V segment lost 8 bases and the J segment 5 bases; nucleotides outside the gene matches: 14. Germline values: CDR1 GTSNPN, CDR2 SVGIG (reference sequence). The length of the CDR3 is 15 residues. CDR3 sequence reads: CAVSGVSGRRDTQYF. The CDR3 DNA is TGTGCCGTAAGCGGGGTTAGCGGGAGAAGAGATACGCAGTATTTT.

The chain links TRBV27 to TRBJ1-2; no clear D. Germline CDR1 reads MNHEY; CDR2 reads SMNVEV (reference sequence). This CDR3 comprises 14 residues. Trimming left V 3 bases short and J 3 bases short, with 11 bases between. CDR3 coding DNA: TGTGCCAGCAGTTTGTTCCTCGGTTACTATGGCTACACCTTC. This encodes CASSLFLGYYGYTF.

The chain carries TRBV7-2 and TRBJ2-7, with 12 bases that match TRBD2. This CDR3 is 17 amino acids long. Trimming removed 7 bases from V and 5 bases from J; junction bases left unmatched: 15. The germline gives CDR1 SGHTA, CDR2 FQGNSA. CDR3 sequence reads: CASTVGASGRAGDEQYF. CDR3 in DNA: TGTGCCAGCACCGTGGGAGCTAGCGGGAGGGCCGGGGACGAGCAGTACTTC.

The chain recombines TRBV11-2 with TRBJ1-2; D is perhaps TRBD1 (6 bases). Deletions cut 2 bases from V and 11 bases from J, with 18 bases between. The germline V gene has CDR1 SGHAT and CDR2 FQNNGV. This CDR3 spans 14 amino acids. CDR3 protein: CASSLSLGTFGYTF. CDR3 DNA sequence: TGTGCCAGCAGCTTAAGCCTGGGGACATTTGGTTACACCTTC.

The V gene is TRBV11-2, the J gene TRBJ2-2; 8 bases are shared with TRBD2. CDR3 length equals 17 residues. Trimming at V came to 2 bases and at J to 6 bases, leaving 11 bases not matched to a gene. Germline V gene sequence: CDR1 SGHAT, CDR2 FQNNGV. The CDR3 is CASSLSPRGGRAGELFF. The CDR3 region has the DNA TGTGCCAGCAGCTTATCCCCTCGCGGGGGGAGGGCCGGGGAGCTGTTTTTT. The full variable domain, its missing parts supplied by reference TRBV11-2 and TRBJ2-2, is EAGVAQSPRYKIIEKRQSVAFWCNPISGHATLYWYQQILGQGPKLLIQFQNNGVVDDSQLPKDRFSAERLKGVDSTLKIQPAKLEDSAVYLCASSLSPRGGRAGELFFGEGSRLTVL.